The 26 T cell receptor beta chains in this list originate from one sample, sequenced in a study of metastatic and nonmetastatic thyroid tumors. No patient had received any treatment before thyroid surgery. TCRdb re-called clones via MiXCR from the PCR reads. The sample holds approximately 79,000 clones, approximately 9% seen once. Sequencing was done on a sample of blood. Source of these receptors: a female donor with papillary thyroid cancer or a benign thyroid nodule (not recorded which). Some clones in this sample may be carry-over from other donors' samples.

This clone was recorded many times. V and J are TRBV6-1 and TRBJ2-3, with 9 bases identical to TRBD1. Germline V CDR1 and CDR2: MNHNS, SASEGT. The CDR3 contains 15 residues. V lost 7 bases and J lost 0; bases outside the gene matches: 5. The CDR3 sequence: CASNLQGASTDTQYF. The CDR3 DNA reads TGTGCCAGCAATCTACAGGGGGCAAGCACAGATACGCAGTATTTT.

The chain is built from TRBV20-1 and TRBJ1-5, with TRBD1 matching 7 bases. Trimming removed 4 bases from V and 0 bases from J; junction bases left unmatched: 9. Germline V gene lookup returns CDR1 DFQATT and CDR2 SNEGSKA (reference sequence). This CDR3 is 16 amino acids long. The CDR3 DNA sequence: TGCAGTGCTATAGGGCAGGGGGATTTTAGCAATCAGCCCCAGCATTTT. Residues: CSAIGQGDFSNQPQHF.

The V and J genes are TRBV7-2 and TRBJ2-2, with 9 bases matching TRBD2. The V gene end was trimmed by 3 bases and the J gene end by 5 bases; junction bases not matched to a gene: 4. The CDR3 loop spans 15 amino acids. CDR1 is SGHTA, CDR2 FQGNSA, per germline. The CDR3 DNA is TGTGCCAGCAGCTTGTCAGCGGGGGGTACCGGGGAGCTGTTTTTT. Amino acid sequence: CASSLSAGGTGELFF.

Turning to this clone: One end of the junction varies from germline; a read error may be responsible. The V gene is TRBV6-1, the J gene TRBJ2-1, with D possibly being TRBD2 (5 bases). This CDR3 is 14 amino acids long. Germline V CDR1 and CDR2: MNHNS, SASEGT. CDR3 amino acids: CVSSVGSSYNEQFF. CDR3 DNA: TGTGTCAGCAGCGTGGGGAGCTCCTACAATGAGCAGTTCTTC.

In this sample, this clone turned up many times. The chain has TRBV5-1 and TRBJ1-6; D possibly corresponds to TRBD1 (5 bases). This CDR3 region has 16 residues. Germline V gives CDR1 SGHRS, CDR2 YFSETQ. The germline V and J ends were trimmed by 5 bases and 7 bases, with 19 bases remaining between them. The CDR3 nucleotides are TGCGCCAGCAGTCCTACCTCCGGGACGGGAAATTCACCCCTCCACTTT. Translated, it gives CASSPTSGTGNSPLHF. The variable domain in full, completed from reference TRBV5-1 and TRBJ1-6, reads KAGVTQTPRYLIKTRGQQVTLSCSPISGHRSVSWYQQTPGQGLQFLFEYFSETQRNKGNFPGRFSGRQFSNSRSEMNVSTLELGDSALYLCASSPTSGTGNSPLHFGNGTRLTVT.

This clone came up many times. The rearrangement uses TRBV7-9 and TRBJ1-1; the match to TRBD1 covers 9 bases. V shed 6 bases and J 6 bases; nucleotides not matched to a gene: 5. The CDR3 has 13 residues. CDR1 and CDR2 (germline): SEHNR, FQNEAQ (reference sequence). As DNA, the CDR3 is TGTGCCAGCAGTCGACAGGGGGGAGCTGAAGCTTTCTTT. Protein product: CASSRQGGAEAFF.

The table lists this clone with a few counts. A much larger clone lies a single base off, so this may be a read error. V usage is TRBV7-6 and J usage is TRBJ2-1; D not certain. CDR1 SGHVS and CDR2 FNYEAQ come from the germline V gene. This CDR3 is built from 15 residues. V dropped 4 bases and J dropped 8 bases, with 18 bases sitting between them. CDR3 residues: CASSSAPGLLDEQFF. In nucleotides, the CDR3 is TGTGCCAGCAGCTCGGCCCCAGGTTTGTTGGATGAGCAGTTCTTC.

This clone was observed a handful of times. The V gene is TRBV30, the J gene TRBJ1-2; D remains unclear. CDR3 length: 13 residues. The V end was cut by 3 bases, the J end by 1 base, with 9 bases between. The germline gives CDR1 GTSNPN, CDR2 SVGIG (reference sequence). The CDR3 sequence: CAWSVGFNYGYTF. Written as DNA, the CDR3 is TGTGCCTGGAGCGTAGGTTTTAACTATGGCTACACCTTC.

This clone showed up just a few times. This chain uses TRBV5-1 with TRBJ2-5, with 13 bases aligning to TRBD2. This CDR3 is built from 15 residues. The junction had 2 bases not matched to a gene; V was cut back by 3 bases and J by 3 bases. CDR1 SGHRS and CDR2 YFSETQ come from the germline V gene. As DNA, the CDR3 is TGCGCCAGCAGCTCAGGGACTAGCGGGGAAGAGACCCAGTACTTC. It translates to CASSSGTSGEETQYF.

Concerning this clone itself: A read error may produce the germline difference seen at one junction end. The chain carries TRBV6-2 or TRBV6-3 and TRBJ2-3; D is possibly TRBD2 (5 bases). The CDR3 runs 17 residues. Germline V gene lookup returns CDR1 MNHEY and CDR2 SVGEGT. CDR3 protein: CASSYGSGCPSTYTQYF. As DNA, the CDR3 is TGTGCCAGCAGTTACGGTTCGGGGTGTCCATCCACATATACGCAGTATTTT.

This clone appeared many times. The chain recombines TRBV5-6 with TRBJ2-5, with D hard to call. Per the germline V gene, CDR1 is SGHDT and CDR2 is YYEEEE. The V gene lost 1 base and the J gene lost 3 bases, with 10 bases spanning the gap. This CDR3 is 14 amino acids long. Here the CDR3 DNA reads TGTGCCAGCAGCTTGTTGGGCAGAGAAGAGACCCAGTACTTC. Its protein is CASSLLGREETQYF. The full variable domain, completed using reference TRBV5-6 and TRBJ2-5, is DAGVTQSPTHLIKTRGQQVTLRCSPKSGHDTVSWYQQALGQGPQFIFQYYEEEERQRGNFPDRFSGHQFPNYSSELNVNALLLGDSALYLCASSLLGREETQYFGPGTRLLVL.

In this sample, this clone turned up many times. Other nucleotide sequences in the sample specify the same CDR3. V gene TRBV5-5 combines with J gene TRBJ2-7; maybe TRBD1 (5 bases). Germline loops: CDR1 SGHKS, CDR2 YYEKEE (reference sequence). This CDR3 contains 15 residues. V was clipped by 3 bases and J by 3 bases, with 16 bases between them. The CDR3 DNA reads TGTGCCAGCAGCTCACTCCAGGGCCCCAGCTACGAGCAGTACTTC. It specifies CASSSLQGPSYEQYF.

With respect to this clone: The junction does not match germline at one end; this may be a read error. The chain joins TRBV20-1 to TRBJ1-5; D is ambiguous. Germline V CDR1 and CDR2: DFQATT, SNEGSKA (reference sequence). This CDR3 has 13 amino acids. The CDR3 here is CSASWPNNHPQHF. The DNA for the CDR3 is TGCAGTGCTAGTTGGCCGAACAATCATCCCCAGCATTTT.

In its sample, this clone was seen many times. The J gene is TRBJ2-7, the V gene TRBV19; D not resolved. V was trimmed by 5 bases and J by 6 bases, leaving 17 bases between them. In germline, CDR1 is LNHDA, CDR2 SQIVND (reference sequence). The CDR3 totals 14 residues. The CDR3 coding sequence is TGTGCCAGTAGTCTACAGATGACGCCCGGCGAGCAGTACTTC. Its translation is CASSLQMTPGEQYF.

Concerning this clone: This may arise from a read error, as a much more abundant clone is one base away. This sequence joins TRBV3-1 and TRBJ1-1; 9 bases map to TRBD1. The CDR3 sequence is 18 residues long. Germline V gene sequence: CDR1 LGHDT, CDR2 YNNKEL (reference sequence). V gave up 0 bases and J gave up 12 bases; unmatched junction bases: 20. CDR3 sequence: CASSQDLLPTGGGRRSFF. CDR3 coding DNA: TGTGCCAGCAGCCAAGATCTCCTTCCTACAGGGGGCGGTCGGAGATCTTTCTTT. Using reference TRBV3-1 and TRBJ1-1 for the parts outside the CDR3, the full variable domain is DTAVSQTPKYLVTQMGNDKSIKCEQNLGHDTMYWYKQDSKKFLKIMFSYNNKELIINETVPNRFSPKSPDKAHLNLHINSLELGDSAVYFCASSQDLLPTGGGRRSFFGQGTRLTVV.

Ten or more counts support this clone. The chain links TRBV5-1 to TRBJ2-5; tentatively, D is TRBD2 (5 bases). The CDR3 consists of 14 residues. Germline-derived CDR1 and CDR2 are SGHRS and YFSETQ. Between the trimmed V and J ends, which lost 4 bases and 2 bases, there was a span of 12 bases. For the CDR3, the DNA is TGCGCCAGCAGCGCCCAAAGCGGACAAGAGACCCAGTACTTC. Protein product: CASSAQSGQETQYF.

Regarding this clone: It may be a read error: a sequence one base away is much more abundant. V usage is TRBV5-4 and J usage is TRBJ2-6; either TRBD1 or TRBD2 may supply D (5 bases each). The CDR3 extends over 14 amino acids. The germline V gene has CDR1 SGHNT and CDR2 YYREEE (reference sequence). CDR3 protein: CASSPRTGANFLTF. CDR3 nucleotide sequence: TGTGCCAGCAGCCCCCGGACTGGGGCCAACTTCCTGACTTTC.

In its sample, this clone was seen many times. The V gene is TRBV7-2, the J gene TRBJ2-2; 9 positions agree with TRBD2. CDR1 is SGHTA and CDR2 is FQGNSA in the germline V gene. Trimming removed 3 bases from V and 4 bases from J; junction bases left unmatched: 6. The CDR3 has 16 residues. The CDR3 DNA reads as TGTGCCAGCAGCTTGAGCGGGGGGAAGTCCACCGGGGAGCTGTTTTTT. Encoded protein: CASSLSGGKSTGELFF.

This clone was picked up many times. DNA of the CDR3: TGTGCCAGCAAAACAGGGGGATTCTACAATGAGCAGTTCTTC. Translation: CASKTGGFYNEQFF. J is TRBJ2-1 and V is TRBV27; 8 bases are a match to TRBD1. The CDR3 consists of 14 residues. Looked up from germline, CDR1 is MNHEY and CDR2 is SMNVEV (reference sequence). Trimming took 7 bases from V and 3 from J; bases not matched to a gene: 5.

This clone was found a few times. Just one base apart from a much larger clone, this may be a read error. The chain employs TRBV2 and TRBJ2-3; TRBD1 matches 8 bases. The CDR3 extends over 14 amino acids. From germline, CDR1 is SNHLY and CDR2 FYNNEI. The V gene end was trimmed by 5 bases and the J gene end by 2 bases; junction bases not matched to a gene: 3. The CDR3 here is CASSLTGVTDTQYF. The CDR3 DNA reads TGTGCCAGCAGTTTGACAGGGGTCACAGATACGCAGTATTTT. The complete variable domain, with remaining parts taken from reference TRBV2 and TRBJ2-3, reads EPEVTQTPSHQVTQMGQEVILRCVPISNHLYFYWYRQILGQKVEFLVSFYNNEISEKSEIFDDQFSVERPDGSNFTLKIRSTKLEDSAMYFCASSLTGVTDTQYFGPGTRLTVL.

In its sample, this clone was seen many times. The chain recombines TRBV9 with TRBJ2-7; 8 bases are shared with TRBD2. Germline-derived CDR1 and CDR2 are SGDLS and YYNGEE. CDR3 length equals 13 residues. The V and J ends lost 4 bases and 4 bases, in that order; junction bases with no gene match: 4. Here the CDR3 DNA reads TGTGCCAGCAGCCCCCCGGGGGGGTACGAGCAGTACTTC. Its translation: CASSPPGGYEQYF.

This clone was recorded at least ten times. The sample carries other DNA sequences with the same CDR3. This chain joins TRBV29-1 and TRBJ2-7; TRBD2 might be the D (5 bases). Germline assignment: CDR1 SQVTM and CDR2 ANQGSEA. The CDR3 runs to 12 residues. Deletions cut 7 bases from V and 5 bases from J, with 15 bases between. CDR3 nucleotide sequence: TGCAGCGCCCGGGGTCGTTGGGACGAGCAGTACTTC. As protein: CSARGRWDEQYF.

This clone occurred many times. The chain links TRBV6-1 to TRBJ1-2, with 9 bases identical to TRBD1. The length of the CDR3 is 14 residues. J was trimmed by 2 bases and V by 5 bases; bases with no gene match: 3. The germline V gene encodes CDR1 MNHNS and CDR2 SASEGT. The DNA for the CDR3 is TGTGCCAGCAGTACGGGACAGGGAAACTATGGCTACACCTTC. This gives the protein CASSTGQGNYGYTF.

J is TRBJ2-3 and V is TRBV20-1; no firm D call. V gave up 1 base and J gave up 1 base, with 15 bases separating them. CDR1 and CDR2 from the germline V gene are DFQATT and SNEGSKA (reference sequence). The CDR3 contains 16 residues. The chain's CDR3 is CSARGSCWYRTDTQYF. As DNA, the CDR3 is TGCAGTGCTAGAGGGTCATGTTGGTATCGCACAGATACGCAGTATTTT.

This clone was seen many times. The V and J genes are TRBV20-1 and TRBJ1-6, with TRBD1 matching over 7 bases. The CDR3 loop spans 14 amino acids. The V gene end was trimmed by 3 bases and the J gene end by 7 bases; junction bases not matched to a gene: 6. Germline V gene data show CDR1 as DFQATT and CDR2 as SNEGSKA (reference sequence). In nucleotides, the CDR3 is TGCAGTGCTAGTGAACAGGGGAAGAATTCACCCCTCCACTTT. Encoded protein: CSASEQGKNSPLHF.

This clone was counted many times. The V call is TRBV20-1, the J call TRBJ2-3; 9 nucleotides agree with TRBD2. This CDR3 region has 13 residues. The germline CDR1 and CDR2 sequences are DFQATT and SNEGSKA (reference sequence). Germline trimming cut 8 bases from V and 0 bases from J; bases unmatched to any gene: 3. The CDR3 coding sequence is TGCAGTCTAAGCGGGGGGAGCACAGATACGCAGTATTTT. As protein: CSLSGGSTDTQYF.